This is a list of T cell receptor beta chains from one sample in a study of shared clonotypes between healthy human individuals. The assay was immunoSEQ multiplex PCR, and TCRdb's table has in-frame clones only and misses some. The table includes a few million clones, around 93% detected once. The sample was naive CD8+ T cells from PBMCs. Every receptor here comes from a man aged 18 to 30 in good health. Some clones in this sample may be carry-over from other donors' samples. CDR3s include the opening cysteine and the closing phenylalanine or tryptophan. The D gene is left open where the match is weak. Size is omitted from some rows. Given values are once, few, many or a class for expanded clones.

d_call,v_call,clone_size,cdr3_length,j_call,cdr3_aa,cdr3_nt
TRBD2,TRBV7-9,-,16,TRBJ2-3,CASSLGIAGESDTQYF,TGTGCCAGCAGCTTAGGAATAGCGGGAGAGTCAGATACGCAGTATTTT
TRBD2,TRBV19,-,16,TRBJ2-5,CASSIDLGLAGETQYF,TGTGCCAGTAGTATAGATCTCGGCCTAGCGGGAGAGACCCAGTACTTC
-,TRBV7-9,-,14,TRBJ1-4,CASSDREGGEKLFF,TGTGCCAGCAGCGACCGAGAAGGGGGTGAAAAACTGTTTTTT
TRBD2,TRBV9,-,13,TRBJ2-3,CASSTGGLDTQYF,TGTGCCAGCAGTACGGGAGGGCTGGATACGCAGTATTTT
TRBD1,TRBV30,-,14,TRBJ1-3,CAWGDRGTGNTIYF,TGTGCCTGGGGGGACAGGGGAACTGGAAACACCATATATTTT
-,TRBV27,few,13,TRBJ1-2,CASSLQGNYGYTF,TGTGCCAGCAGTTTACAGGGTAACTATGGCTACACCTTC
-,TRBV11-2,-,13,TRBJ2-7,CASSLALAGEQYF,TGTGCCAGCAGCTTAGCCCTAGCAGGCGAGCAGTACTTC
-,TRBV27,once,15,TRBJ2-7,CASSLTTPGTYEQYF,TGTGCCAGCAGTCTAACGACTCCAGGAACCTACGAGCAGTACTTC
-,TRBV6-1,-,12,TRBJ2-7,CASMRGTYEQYF,TGTGCCAGCATGCGCGGAACCTACGAGCAGTACTTC
-,TRBV9,-,17,TRBJ2-7,CASSVVPWGPDPHEQYF,TGTGCCAGCAGCGTAGTCCCCTGGGGACCAGACCCGCACGAGCAGTACTTC
-,TRBV27,-,13,TRBJ1-1,CASSFLASTEAFF,TGTGCCAGCAGTTTTTTAGCGAGCACTGAAGCTTTCTTT
-,TRBV29-1,-,14,TRBJ2-1,CSVATGSAYNEQFF,TGCAGCGTCGCAACGGGGAGCGCGTACAATGAGCAGTTCTTC
TRBD1,TRBV7-8,-,15,TRBJ2-7,CASSPPDRGRGEQYF,TGTGCCAGCAGCCCCCCCGACAGGGGGCGGGGAGAGCAGTACTTC
-,TRBV13,-,15,TRBJ1-6,CASSSNEGLQSPLHF,TGTGCCAGCAGCTCAAATGAGGGTTTACAGTCACCCCTCCACTTT